This T cell receptor (beta chain) was identified in a study of blood T cells in healthy people across ages. Findings and caveats of the study: As age increased, TCR beta diversity per million T cells fell in a roughly linear fashion. Greater diversity and more naive CD4+ cells were seen in long-lived donors than in aged donors.

Details on this clonotype: The antigen remains unidentified.

Unmatched junction bases numbered 12, after V lost 4 bases and J lost 4 bases. Germline V gene data show CDR1 as SQVTM and CDR2 as ANQGSEA. CDR3 length: 15 residues. A second roughly 7 to 11 cycle PCR used barcoded and J-beta primers. Each cDNA molecule carried a tag from a template-switch adaptor that contained 12 random nucleotides. TCRdb independently ran MiXCR on the 5' RACE reads; one entry per CDR3 protein. This repertoire shows over 1,300,000 distinct CDR3 sequences, roughly 64% found once; its top ten account for roughly 6.3%. Material: blood. The sequence was obtained from a man aged 18 to 29 in good health. The V and J genes are TRBV29-1 and TRBJ2-7, with 8 bases matching TRBD2. The CDR3 DNA reads TGCAGCGTTGCTGTCTCGCGGGAGGCGTCATACGAGCAGTACTTC. Residues: CSVAVSREASYEQYF.